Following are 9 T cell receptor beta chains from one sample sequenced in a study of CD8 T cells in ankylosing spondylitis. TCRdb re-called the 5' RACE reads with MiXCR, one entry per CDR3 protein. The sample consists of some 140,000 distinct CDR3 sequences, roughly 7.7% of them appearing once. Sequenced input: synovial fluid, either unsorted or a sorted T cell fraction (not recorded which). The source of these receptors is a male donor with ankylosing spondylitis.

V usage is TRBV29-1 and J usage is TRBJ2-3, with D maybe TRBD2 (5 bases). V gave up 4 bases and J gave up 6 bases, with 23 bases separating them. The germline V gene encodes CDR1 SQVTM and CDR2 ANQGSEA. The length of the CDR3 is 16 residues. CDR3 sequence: CSVVSLLVPGSDTQYF. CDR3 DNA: TGCAGCGTTGTAAGTCTTTTAGTACCGGGGTCGGATACGCAGTATTTT.

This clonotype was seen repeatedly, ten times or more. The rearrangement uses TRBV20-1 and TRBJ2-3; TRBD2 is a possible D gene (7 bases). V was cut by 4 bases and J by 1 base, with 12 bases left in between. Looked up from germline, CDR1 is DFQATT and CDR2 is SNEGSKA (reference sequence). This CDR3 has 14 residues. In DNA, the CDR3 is TGCAGTGCTAACAAGGGGGGGGGCACAGATACGCAGTATTTT. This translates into CSANKGGGTDTQYF.

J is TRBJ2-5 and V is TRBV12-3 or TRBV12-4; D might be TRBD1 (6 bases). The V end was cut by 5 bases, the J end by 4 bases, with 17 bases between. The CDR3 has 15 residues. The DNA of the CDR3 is TGTGCCAGCAGTCTCTGGGACACTCTGGGAGAGACCCAGTACTTC. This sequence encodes CASSLWDTLGETQYF.

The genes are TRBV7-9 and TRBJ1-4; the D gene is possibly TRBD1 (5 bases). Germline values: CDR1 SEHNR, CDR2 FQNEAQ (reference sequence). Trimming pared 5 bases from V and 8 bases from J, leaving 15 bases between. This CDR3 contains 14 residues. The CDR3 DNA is TGTGCCAGCAGCCCTCGCGGGGCAATAGAAAAACTGTTTTTT. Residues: CASSPRGAIEKLFF.

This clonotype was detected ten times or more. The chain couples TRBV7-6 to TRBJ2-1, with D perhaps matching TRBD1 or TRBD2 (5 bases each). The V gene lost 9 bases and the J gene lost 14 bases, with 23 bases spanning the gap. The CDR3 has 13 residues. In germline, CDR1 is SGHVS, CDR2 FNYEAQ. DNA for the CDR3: TGTGCCAGACTTCCCATAGAGAGGGGAAGAGAGTTCTTC. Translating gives CARLPIERGREFF. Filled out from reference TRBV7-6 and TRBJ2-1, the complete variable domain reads GAGVSQSPRYKVTKRGQDVALRCDPISGHVSLYWYRQALGQGPEFLTYFNYEAQQDKSGLPNDRFSAERPEGSISTLTIQRTEQRDSAMYRCARLPIERGREFFGPGTRLTVL.

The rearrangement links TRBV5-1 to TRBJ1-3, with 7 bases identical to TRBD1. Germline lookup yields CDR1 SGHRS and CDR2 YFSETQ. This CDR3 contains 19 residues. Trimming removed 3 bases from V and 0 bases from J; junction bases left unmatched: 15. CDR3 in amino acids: CASSSLGGYDRASGNTIYF. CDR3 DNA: TGCGCCAGCAGCTCCCTCGGCGGGTATGACAGGGCCTCTGGAAACACCATATATTTT.

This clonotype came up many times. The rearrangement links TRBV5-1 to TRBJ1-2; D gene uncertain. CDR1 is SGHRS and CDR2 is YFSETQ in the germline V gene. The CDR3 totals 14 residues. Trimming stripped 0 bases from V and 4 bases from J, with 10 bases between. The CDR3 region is CASSLDGSLYGYTF. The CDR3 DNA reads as TGCGCCAGCAGCTTGGATGGATCCCTCTATGGCTACACCTTC.

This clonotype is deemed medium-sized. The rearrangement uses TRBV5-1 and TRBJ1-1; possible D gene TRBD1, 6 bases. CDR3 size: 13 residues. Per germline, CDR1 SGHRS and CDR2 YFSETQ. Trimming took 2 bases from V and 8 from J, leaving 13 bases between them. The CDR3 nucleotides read TGCGCCAGCAGCTTTCAACAGGGTGCCGAAGCTTTCTTT. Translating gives CASSFQQGAEAFF.

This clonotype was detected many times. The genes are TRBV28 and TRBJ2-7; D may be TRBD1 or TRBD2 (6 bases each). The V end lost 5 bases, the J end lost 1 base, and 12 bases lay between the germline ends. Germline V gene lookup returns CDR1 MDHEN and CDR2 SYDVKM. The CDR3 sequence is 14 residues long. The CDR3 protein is CASSLPGASYEQYF. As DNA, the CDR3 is TGTGCCAGCAGTCTCCCGGGGGCTTCCTACGAGCAGTACTTC.